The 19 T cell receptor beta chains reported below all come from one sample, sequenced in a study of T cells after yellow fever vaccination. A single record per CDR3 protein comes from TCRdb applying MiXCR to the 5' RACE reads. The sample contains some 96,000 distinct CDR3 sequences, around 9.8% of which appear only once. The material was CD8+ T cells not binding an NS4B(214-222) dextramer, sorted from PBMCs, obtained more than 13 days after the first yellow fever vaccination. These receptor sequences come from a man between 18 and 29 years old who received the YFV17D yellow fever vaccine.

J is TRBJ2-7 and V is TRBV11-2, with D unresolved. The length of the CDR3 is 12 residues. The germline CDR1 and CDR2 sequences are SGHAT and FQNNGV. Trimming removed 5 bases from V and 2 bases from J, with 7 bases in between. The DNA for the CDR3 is TGTGCCAGCAGCGAGACCACCTACGAGCAGTACGTC. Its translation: CASSETTYEQYV.

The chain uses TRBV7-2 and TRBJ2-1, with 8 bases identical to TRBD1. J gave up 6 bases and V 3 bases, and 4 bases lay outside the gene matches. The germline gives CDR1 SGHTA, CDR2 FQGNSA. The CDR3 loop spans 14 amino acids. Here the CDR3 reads CASSFRQGANEQFF. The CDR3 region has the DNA TGTGCCAGCAGCTTTCGTCAGGGGGCCAATGAGCAGTTCTTC.

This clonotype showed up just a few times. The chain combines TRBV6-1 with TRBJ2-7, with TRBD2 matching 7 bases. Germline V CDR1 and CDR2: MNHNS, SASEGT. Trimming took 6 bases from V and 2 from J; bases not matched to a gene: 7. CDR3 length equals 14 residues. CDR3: CASRPPGRAYEQYF. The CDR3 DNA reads TGTGCCAGCAGACCCCCGGGGAGGGCCTACGAGCAGTACTTC.

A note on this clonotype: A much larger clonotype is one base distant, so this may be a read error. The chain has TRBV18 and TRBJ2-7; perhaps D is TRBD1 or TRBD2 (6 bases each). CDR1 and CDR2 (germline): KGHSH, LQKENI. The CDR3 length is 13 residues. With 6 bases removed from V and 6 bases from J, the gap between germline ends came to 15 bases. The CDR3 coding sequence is TGTGCCAGCTCCGGGGGCAGGGAGTTCGAGCAGTACTTC. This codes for CASSGGREFEQYF.

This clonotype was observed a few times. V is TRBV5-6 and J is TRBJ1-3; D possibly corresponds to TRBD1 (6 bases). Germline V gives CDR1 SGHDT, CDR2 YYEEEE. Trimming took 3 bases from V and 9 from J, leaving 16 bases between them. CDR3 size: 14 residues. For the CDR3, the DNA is TGTGCCAGCAGCTCAGGGGCGGCCGGGGTCACCATATATTTT. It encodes CASSSGAAGVTIYF.

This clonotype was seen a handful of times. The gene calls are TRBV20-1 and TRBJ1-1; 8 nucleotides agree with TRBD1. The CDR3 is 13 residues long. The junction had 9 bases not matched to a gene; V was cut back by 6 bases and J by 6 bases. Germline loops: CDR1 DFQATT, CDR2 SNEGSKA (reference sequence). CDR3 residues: CSAPTGGISEAFF. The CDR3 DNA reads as TGCAGTGCCCCTACAGGGGGAATATCTGAAGCTTTCTTT.

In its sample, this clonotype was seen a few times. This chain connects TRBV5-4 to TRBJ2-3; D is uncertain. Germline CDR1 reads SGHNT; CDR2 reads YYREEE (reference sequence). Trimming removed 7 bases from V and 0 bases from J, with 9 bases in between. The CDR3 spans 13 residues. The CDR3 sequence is CASGVASTDTQYF. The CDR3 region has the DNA TGTGCCAGCGGTGTGGCTAGCACAGATACGCAGTATTTT.

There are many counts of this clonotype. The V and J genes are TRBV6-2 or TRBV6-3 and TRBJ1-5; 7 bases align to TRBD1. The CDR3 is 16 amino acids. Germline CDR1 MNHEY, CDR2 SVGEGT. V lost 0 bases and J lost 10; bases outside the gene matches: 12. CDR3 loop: CASSYSKGQRTYPQHF. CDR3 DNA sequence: TGTGCCAGCAGTTACTCGAAGGGACAGAGAACATATCCCCAGCATTTT.

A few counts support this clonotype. The DNA for the CDR3 is TGTGCCAGCAGTTTATCCGCGGGGGACCTTTACAATGAGCAGTTCTTC. It encodes CASSLSAGDLYNEQFF. The chain combines TRBV27 with TRBJ2-1; 7 positions agree with TRBD2. V was pared by 0 bases and J by 4 bases, with 6 bases of the junction left unmatched. The CDR3 spans 16 residues. CDR1 is MNHEY and CDR2 is SMNVEV in the germline V gene (reference sequence).

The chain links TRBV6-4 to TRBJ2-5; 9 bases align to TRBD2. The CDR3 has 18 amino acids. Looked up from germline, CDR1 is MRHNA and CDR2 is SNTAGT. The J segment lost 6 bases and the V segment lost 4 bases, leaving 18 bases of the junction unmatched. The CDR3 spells CASSGQSLRGGPYKTQYF. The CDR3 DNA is TGTGCCAGCAGTGGACAGAGCCTGCGGGGGGGCCCGTATAAGACCCAGTACTTC.

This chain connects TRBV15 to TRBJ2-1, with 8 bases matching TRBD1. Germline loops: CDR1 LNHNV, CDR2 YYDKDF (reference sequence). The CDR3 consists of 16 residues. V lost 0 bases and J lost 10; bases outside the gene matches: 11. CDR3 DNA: TGTGCCACCAGCAGAGAGGGGACTTCTACAGGGGGAGAGCAGTTCTTC. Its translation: CATSREGTSTGGEQFF.

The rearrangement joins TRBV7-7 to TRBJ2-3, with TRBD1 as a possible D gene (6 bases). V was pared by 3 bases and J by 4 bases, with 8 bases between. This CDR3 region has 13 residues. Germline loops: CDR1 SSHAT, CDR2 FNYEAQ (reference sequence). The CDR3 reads CASSLGASDTQYF. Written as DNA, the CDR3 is TGTGCCAGCAGCTTGGGGGCCTCAGATACGCAGTATTTT.

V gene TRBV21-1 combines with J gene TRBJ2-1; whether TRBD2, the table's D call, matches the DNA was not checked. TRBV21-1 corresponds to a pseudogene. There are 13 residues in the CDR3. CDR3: CALGRRAINEQFF. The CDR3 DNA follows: TGTGCCCTAGGGAGAAGGGCTATCAATGAGCAGTTCTTC.

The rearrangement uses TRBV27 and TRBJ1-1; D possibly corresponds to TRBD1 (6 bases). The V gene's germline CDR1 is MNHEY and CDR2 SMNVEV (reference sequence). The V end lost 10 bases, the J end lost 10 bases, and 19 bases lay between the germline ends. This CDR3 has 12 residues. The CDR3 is CATGKTGLGAFF. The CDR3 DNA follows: TGTGCCACCGGAAAGACAGGCCTCGGAGCTTTCTTT.

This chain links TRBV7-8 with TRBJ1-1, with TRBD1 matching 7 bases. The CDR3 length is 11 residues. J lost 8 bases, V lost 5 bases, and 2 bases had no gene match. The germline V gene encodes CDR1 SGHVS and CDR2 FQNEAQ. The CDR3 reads CASSQDREAFF. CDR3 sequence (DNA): TGTGCCAGCAGCCAGGACAGGGAAGCTTTCTTT.

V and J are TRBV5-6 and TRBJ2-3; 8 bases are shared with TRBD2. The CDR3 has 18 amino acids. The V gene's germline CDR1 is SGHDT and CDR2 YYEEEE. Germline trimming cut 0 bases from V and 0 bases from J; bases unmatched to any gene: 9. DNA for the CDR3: TGTGCCAGCAGCTTGGTGTACGGGGGGGATTATAGCACAGATACGCAGTATTTT. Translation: CASSLVYGGDYSTDTQYF. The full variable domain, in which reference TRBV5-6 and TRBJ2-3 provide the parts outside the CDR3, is DAGVTQSPTHLIKTRGQQVTLRCSPKSGHDTVSWYQQALGQGPQFIFQYYEEEERQRGNFPDRFSGHQFPNYSSELNVNALLLGDSALYLCASSLVYGGDYSTDTQYFGPGTRLTVL.

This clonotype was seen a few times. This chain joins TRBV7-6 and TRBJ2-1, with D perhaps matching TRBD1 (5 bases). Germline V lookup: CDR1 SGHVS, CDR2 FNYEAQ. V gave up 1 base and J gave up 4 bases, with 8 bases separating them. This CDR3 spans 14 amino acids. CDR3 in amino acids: CASSLEGIYNEQFF. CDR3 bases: TGTGCCAGCAGCTTAGAGGGGATTTACAATGAGCAGTTCTTC.

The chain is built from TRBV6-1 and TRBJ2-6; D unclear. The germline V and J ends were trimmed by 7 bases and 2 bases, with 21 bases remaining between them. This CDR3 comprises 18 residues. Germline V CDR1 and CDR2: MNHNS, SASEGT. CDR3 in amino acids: CASTPDASKVPGANVLTF. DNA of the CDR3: TGTGCCAGCACCCCCGATGCCTCCAAGGTTCCTGGGGCCAACGTCCTGACTTTC.

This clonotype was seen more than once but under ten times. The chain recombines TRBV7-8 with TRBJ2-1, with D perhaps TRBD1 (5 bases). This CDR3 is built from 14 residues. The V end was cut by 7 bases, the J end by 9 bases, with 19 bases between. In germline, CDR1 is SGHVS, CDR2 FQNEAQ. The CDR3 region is CASTSQGEIGEQFF. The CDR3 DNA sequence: TGTGCCAGCACCAGTCAGGGCGAGATCGGTGAGCAGTTCTTC.